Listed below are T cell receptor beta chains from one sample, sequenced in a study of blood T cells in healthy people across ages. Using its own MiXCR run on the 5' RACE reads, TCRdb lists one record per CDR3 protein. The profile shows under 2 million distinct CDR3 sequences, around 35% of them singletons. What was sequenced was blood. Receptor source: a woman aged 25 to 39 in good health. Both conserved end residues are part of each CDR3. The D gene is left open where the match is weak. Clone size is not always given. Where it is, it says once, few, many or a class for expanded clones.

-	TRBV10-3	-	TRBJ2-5	CAISERIRASTETQYF	TGTGCCATCAGTGAGCGGATTAGAGCTAGCACCGAGACCCAGTACTTC
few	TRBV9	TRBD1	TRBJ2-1	CASSATTGNSYNEQFF	TGTGCCAGCAGCGCGACGACAGGGAACTCCTACAATGAGCAGTTCTTC
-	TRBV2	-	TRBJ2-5	CASLSSQLDNQETQYF	TGTGCCAGCCTCTCTTCCCAGTTGGACAACCAAGAGACCCAGTACTTC
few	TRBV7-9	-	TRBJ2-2	CASSWTGELFF	TGTGCCAGCAGCTGGACAGGGGAGCTGTTTTTT
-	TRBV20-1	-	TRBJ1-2	CSAILPSGAPSNYGYTF	TGCAGTGCTATACTCCCATCAGGGGCACCCTCTAACTATGGCTACACCTTC
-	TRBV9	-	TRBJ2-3	CASSVGNGKDPDTQYF	TGTGCCAGCAGCGTGGGAAATGGGAAGGACCCAGATACGCAGTATTTT
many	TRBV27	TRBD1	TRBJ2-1	CASSLGTGGYNEQFF	TGTGCCAGCAGCTTAGGGACAGGGGGCTACAATGAGCAGTTCTTC
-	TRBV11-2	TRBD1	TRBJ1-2	CASSLGGQGASGYGYTF	TGTGCCAGCAGCTTAGGGGGACAGGGGGCATCGGGCTATGGCTACACCTTC
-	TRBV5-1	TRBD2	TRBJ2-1	CASSLVSGINEQFF	TGCGCCAGCAGCTTGGTTAGCGGGATAAATGAGCAGTTCTTC
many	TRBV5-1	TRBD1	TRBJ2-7	CASSDNRQGYHEQYF	TGCGCCAGCAGCGACAACCGACAGGGTTATCACGAGCAGTACTTC
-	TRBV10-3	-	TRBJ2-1	CATTEGVRNNEQFF	TGTGCCACCACCGAGGGGGTCCGGAACAATGAGCAGTTCTTC
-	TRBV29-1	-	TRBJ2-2	CSVVEGPGELFF	TGCAGCGTTGTTGAAGGGCCCGGGGAGCTGTTTTTT
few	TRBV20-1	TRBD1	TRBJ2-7	CSARWDSNYEQYF	TGCAGTGCTAGATGGGACAGCAACTACGAGCAGTACTTC
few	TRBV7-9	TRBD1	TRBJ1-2	CASRKQGARNYGYTF	TGTGCCAGCAGGAAACAGGGGGCGAGGAACTATGGCTACACCTTC
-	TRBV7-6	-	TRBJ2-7	CASSLSEDNEQYF	TGTGCCAGCAGCTTAAGTGAGGATAACGAGCAGTACTTC
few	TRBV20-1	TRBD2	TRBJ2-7	CSAIGRGPGEQYF	TGCAGTGCTATCGGGAGGGGCCCAGGTGAGCAGTACTTC